The following is a T cell receptor (beta chain) sequence with its context. What it binds is unknown. The data belong to a study of graft-versus-host responses after intestinal transplantation. Study-wide context: Transplant types were multivisceral, liver-intestinal, or isolated intestinal.

Trimming pared 1 base from V and 0 bases from J, leaving 11 bases between. The V gene's germline CDR1 is LNHNV and CDR2 YYDKDF (reference sequence). This CDR3 region has 16 residues. Clones were sequenced by immunoSEQ multiplex PCR, and TCRdb holds only the in-frame ones, with some missing. The sample yields about 15,000 clones, around 87% seen once. Each post-transplant marrow sample came from the posterior iliac crest or another site. Broader study findings: The highest levels of circulating GvH clones went along with early declines in HvG clones after transplant.

The source is a human patient who received an intestinal transplant, so some T cells may come from the graft donor. The V gene is TRBV15, the J gene TRBJ2-3; D unclear. Source: bone marrow, taken around 120 days after intestinal transplantation. Written as DNA, the CDR3 is TGTGCCACCAGCAGAGTGATCCGGATTAGCACAGATACGCAGTATTTT. Translation: CATSRVIRISTDTQYF.